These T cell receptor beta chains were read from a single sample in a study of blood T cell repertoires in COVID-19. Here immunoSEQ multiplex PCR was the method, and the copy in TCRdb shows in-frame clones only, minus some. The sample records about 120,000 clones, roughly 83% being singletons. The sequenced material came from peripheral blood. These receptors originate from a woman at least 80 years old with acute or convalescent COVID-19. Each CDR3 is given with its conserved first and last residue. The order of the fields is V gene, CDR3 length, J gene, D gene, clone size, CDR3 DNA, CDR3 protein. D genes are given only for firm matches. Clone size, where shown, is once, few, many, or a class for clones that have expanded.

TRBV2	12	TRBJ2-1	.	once	TGTGCCACCCTAGTGAGGTTTGATGAGCAGTTCTTC	CATLVRFDEQFF
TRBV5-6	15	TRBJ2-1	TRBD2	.	TGTGCCAGCAGCTTGACTAGCGGGACCTACAATGAGCAGTTCTTC	CASSLTSGTYNEQFF
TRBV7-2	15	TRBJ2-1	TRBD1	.	TGTGCCAGCAGCCCCGGGACAGGTGGTGGAGATGAGCAGTTCTTC	CASSPGTGGGDEQFF
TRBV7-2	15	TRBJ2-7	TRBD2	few	TGTGCCAGCAGCTTAGCGACGGGAGGCCCCTCCGAGCAGTACTTC	CASSLATGGPSEQYF
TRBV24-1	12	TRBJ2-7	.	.	TGTGCCACCAGTTCCGGGTTCTCCGGGCAGTACTTC	CATSSGFSGQYF
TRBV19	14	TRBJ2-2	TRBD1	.	TGTGCCAGTAGGGACAGGGGGCGTAACGGGGAGCTGTTTTTT	CASRDRGRNGELFF
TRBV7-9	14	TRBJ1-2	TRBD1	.	TGTGCCAGCAGCCCCGGGACAGGGGATCGCGGCTACACCTTC	CASSPGTGDRGYTF
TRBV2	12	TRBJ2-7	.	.	TGTGCCAGCAGGCGGACCCAGGGTTCGCAGTACTTC	CASRRTQGSQYF
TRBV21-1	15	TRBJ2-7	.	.	TGTGCCAGCAGCAAAACGGAGGGCCGAACCTACGAGCAGTACTTC	CASSKTEGRTYEQYF
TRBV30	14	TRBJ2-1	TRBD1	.	TGTGCCTGGAGCCGGACAGGGATCTACAATGAGCAGTTCTTC	CAWSRTGIYNEQFF
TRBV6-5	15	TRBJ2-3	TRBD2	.	TGTGCCAGCAGCTTCCAGGGACTAGCGACAGATACGCAGTATTTT	CASSFQGLATDTQYF
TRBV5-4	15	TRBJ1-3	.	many	TGTGCCAGCAGCTTGGAATCTTCCCCGGGAAACACCATATATTTT	CASSLESSPGNTIYF
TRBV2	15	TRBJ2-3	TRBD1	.	TGTGCCAGCAGTGAGAGGACAGGGGGCACAGATACGCAGTATTTT	CASSERTGGTDTQYF
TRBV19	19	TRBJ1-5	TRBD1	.	TGTGCCAGGACAATAAGGTTGGGACAGGGATTAAGGGTACGACAGCCCCAGCATTTT	CARTIRLGQGLRVRQPQHF
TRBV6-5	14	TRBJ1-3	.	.	TGTGCCAGCAGTCCACAGGTCTCTGGAAACACCATATATTTT	CASSPQVSGNTIYF
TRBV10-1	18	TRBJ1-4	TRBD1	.	TGCGCCAGCAGTCGAAACTCCGGGACAGGGGGCTTCGGGGAAAAACTGTTTTTT	CASSRNSGTGGFGEKLFF
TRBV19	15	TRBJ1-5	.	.	TGTGCCAGTAGTACCCCGGTCGGGGTGGATCAGCCCCAGCATTTT	CASSTPVGVDQPQHF
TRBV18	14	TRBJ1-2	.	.	TGTGCCAGCTCACAGCAACAGGTGGTCTATGGCTACACCTTC	CASSQQQVVYGYTF
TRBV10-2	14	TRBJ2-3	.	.	TGCGCCAGCAGACCGGGACTCCGCACAGATACGCAGTATTTT	CASRPGLRTDTQYF
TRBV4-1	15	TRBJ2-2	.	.	TGCGCCAGCAGCCAAGAGCGGGGTCTCACCGGGGAGCTGTTTTTT	CASSQERGLTGELFF
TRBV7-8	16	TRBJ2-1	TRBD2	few	TGTGCCAGCAGCTTAAGGGGAGCGGGAGTTGTCAATGAGCAGTTCTTC	CASSLRGAGVVNEQFF
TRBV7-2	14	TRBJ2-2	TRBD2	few	TGTGCCAGCAGCCTTATTGGGGGGGCCGGGGAGCTGTTTTTT	CASSLIGGAGELFF
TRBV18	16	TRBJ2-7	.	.	TGTGCCAGCTCACCACCGGGCGGGGTACGATCCTACGAGCAGTACTTC	CASSPPGGVRSYEQYF
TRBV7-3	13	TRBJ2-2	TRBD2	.	TGTGCCAGCAGCCCTAGCGGGGCCGGGGAGCTGTTTTTT	CASSPSGAGELFF
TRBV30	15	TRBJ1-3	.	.	TGTGCCTGGAGTCCTCAAGGCAGGGCTGGAAACACCATATATTTT	CAWSPQGRAGNTIYF
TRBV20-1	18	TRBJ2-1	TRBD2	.	TGCAGTGCTAGTTCGAACTACCCCGTAGCGGGAGGAACGTATGAGCAGTTCTTC	CSASSNYPVAGGTYEQFF
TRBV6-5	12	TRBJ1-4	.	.	TGTGCCAGTAAGGGCGGGGGAGAAAAACTGTTTTTT	CASKGGGEKLFF
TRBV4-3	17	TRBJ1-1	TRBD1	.	TGCGCCAGCAGCCAAGATTTTGAGGGGGCGGCGAACACTGAAGCTTTCTTT	CASSQDFEGAANTEAFF
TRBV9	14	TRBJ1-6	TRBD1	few	TGTGCCAGCAGCTTACGACAGGGAGACTCACCCCTCCACTTT	CASSLRQGDSPLHF